This T cell receptor (beta chain) was retrieved from a study of OX40 agonist ivuxolimab in advanced cancers. The CDR3 spans 15 residues. Per the germline V gene, CDR1 is SGHRS and CDR2 is YFSETQ. Deletions cut 1 base from V and 1 base from J, with 8 bases between. Clones were read by immunoSEQ multiplex PCR, and TCRdb kept only the in-frame ones, dropping some. The sample yields approximately 94,000 clones, about 89% seen once. Comments on this clone: This same CDR3 is encoded by further DNA sequences in the sample.

The chain has TRBV5-1 and TRBJ2-2, with D possibly TRBD1 on 5 matching bases. The source is an adult with an advanced solid tumor such as melanoma, head and neck, liver or kidney cancer. This specimen was CD4+ or CD8+ T cells sorted from blood, taken in a trial of the OX40 agonist ivuxolimab. The CDR3 nucleotides read TGCGCCAGCAGCTTGTTAGGACAGAACACCGGGGAGCTGTTTTTT. It yields the protein CASSLLGQNTGELFF.